The sequence of this T cell receptor (beta chain) was determined in a study of resident and recirculating memory T cells in vitiligo. Study information: Shave-biopsy epidermis from lesional and nonlesional skin was sequenced alongside PBMCs. Genomic DNA was extracted from whole homogenized samples, with no cell sorting.

The table came from immunoSEQ multiplex PCR; TCRdb's copy has only in-frame clones and leaves some out. The data show roughly 40,000 clones, with 80% to 95% seen just once and 4.5% held by the top ten. This clone was picked up one time. As yet, its antigen is unknown. No change in lesions over the prior 6 months defined stable disease. This CDR3 comprises 17 residues. Looked up from germline, CDR1 is LGHNA and CDR2 is YSLEER. The V gene lost 0 bases and the J gene lost 6 bases, with 17 bases spanning the gap. Study conclusions and caveats: No single dominant TCR clone appeared; lesion clonality varied.

The source material was blood. The rearrangement uses TRBV4-3 and TRBJ1-4, with D possibly matching TRBD1 (6 bases). This clonotype originated in a male donor with vitiligo. The CDR3 loop reads CASSQESTFTGYEKLFF. In nucleotides, the CDR3 is TGCGCCAGCAGCCAAGAGTCAACCTTTACAGGGTATGAAAAACTGTTTTTT.